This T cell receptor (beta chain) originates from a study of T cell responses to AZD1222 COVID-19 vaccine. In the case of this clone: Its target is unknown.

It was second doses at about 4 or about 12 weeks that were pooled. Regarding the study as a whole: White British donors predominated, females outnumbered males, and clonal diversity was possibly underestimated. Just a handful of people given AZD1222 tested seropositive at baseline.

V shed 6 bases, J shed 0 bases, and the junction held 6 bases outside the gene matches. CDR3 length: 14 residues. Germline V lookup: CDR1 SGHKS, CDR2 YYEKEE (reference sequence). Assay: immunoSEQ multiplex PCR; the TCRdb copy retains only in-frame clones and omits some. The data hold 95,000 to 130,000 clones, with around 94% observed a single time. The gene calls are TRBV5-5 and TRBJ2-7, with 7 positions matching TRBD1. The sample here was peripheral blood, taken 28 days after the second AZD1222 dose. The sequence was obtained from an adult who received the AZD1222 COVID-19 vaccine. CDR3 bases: TGTGCCAGCATGAAGGGACAGAGCTCCTACGAGCAGTACTTC. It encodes CASMKGQSSYEQYF.